A single TCR beta chain is shown here with its context. As yet, its antigen is unknown. V lost 0 bases and J 4 bases, leaving 13 bases between the germline ends. Germline V CDR1 and CDR2: LGHDT, YNNKEL (reference sequence). This CDR3 is 16 amino acids long. This sample is part of a study of T cell responses to AZD1222 COVID-19 vaccine. General observations from the study: Recipients of AZD1222 seropositive at baseline numbered only 6 or 7. Along spike, vaccine-associated CD4 TCRs were found throughout, with dominance at 160-218 and 743-854.

Produced via immunoSEQ multiplex PCR; TCRdb's table is partial and in-frame only. Of over 120,000 clones listed, 85% to 90% are singletons. The clonotype comes from an adult who received the AZD1222 COVID-19 vaccine. The V call is TRBV3-1 (or the pseudogene TRBV3-2), the J call TRBJ1-5; D might be TRBD1 (5 bases). The specimen was peripheral blood, collected 28 days after the second AZD1222 dose. The CDR3 bases are TGTGCCAGCAGCCAAGAAGGCTGGGACGGAAATCAGCCCCAGCATTTT. It specifies CASSQEGWDGNQPQHF.